One sample yielded the 3 T cell receptor beta chains listed below, sequenced in a study of human T cells and chemical hapten exposure. Indicated time point: patch test 2, 6 weeks after DPC sensitization. Treatment noted: therapeutic diphenylcyclopropenone sensitization with weekly scalp DPC. Each CDR3 protein gets one entry after TCRdb re-called the RACE reads with MiXCR. The top ten clones hold roughly 1.7% of a sample with about 54,000 distinct CDR3 sequences, around 9.5% of them seen once. The sequencing here drew on whole blood, taken in connection with sensitization to the hapten diphenylcyclopropenone (DPC). All receptors come from a woman aged 50 to 60 with alopecia areata. Some clones in this sample may be carry-over from other donors' samples.

This clonotype was counted many times. The rearrangement links TRBV12-3 or TRBV12-4 to TRBJ1-2; D unresolved. With 5 bases removed from V and 7 bases from J, the gap between germline ends came to 11 bases. This CDR3 comprises 12 residues. The CDR3 nucleotides read TGTGCCAGCAGTCAAACCACGCGTGGCTACACCTTC. Protein product: CASSQTTRGYTF.

V is TRBV20-1 and J is TRBJ2-3; D gene unclear. Germline V gene lookup returns CDR1 DFQATT and CDR2 SNEGSKA (reference sequence). V lost 8 bases and J lost 2, with 14 bases in between. The CDR3 is made up of 13 amino acids. CDR3 sequence: CSHAVDITDTQYF. CDR3 in DNA: TGCAGTCACGCGGTTGACATCACAGATACGCAGTATTTT.

This clonotype was seen more than once but under ten times. V gene TRBV18 combines with J gene TRBJ2-1; D uncertain. The ends were cut back, 2 bases at V and 3 bases at J, with 11 bases in the middle. The CDR3 covers 15 residues. From germline, CDR1 is KGHSH and CDR2 LQKENI. CDR3 region: CASSPSSGHYNEQFF. The CDR3 coding sequence is TGTGCCAGCTCACCAAGTTCGGGCCACTACAATGAGCAGTTCTTC.